The 22 T cell receptor beta chains below come from one sample, sequenced in a study of PD-L1 blockade in urothelial cancer. The protocol was immunoSEQ multiplex PCR, while the TCRdb copy is restricted to in-frame clones and leaves out a portion. In the table there are about 76,000 clones, roughly 90% of which are singletons. The time point denotes: pretreatment peripheral blood. The material was PBMCs, obtained around atezolizumab (anti-PD-L1) treatment. These TCRs come from a man aged 65-85 years with urothelial cancer.

The chain is built from TRBV7-6 and TRBJ2-2, with 8 bases that match TRBD2. V trimming: 5 bases; J trimming: 4 bases; junction bases outside the gene matches: 15. The CDR3 has 18 residues. Germline V lookup: CDR1 SGHVS, CDR2 FNYEAQ. The CDR3 sequence is CASSQSLPGTSGTGELFF. The CDR3 nucleotides read TGTGCCAGCAGCCAAAGTCTACCCGGGACTAGTGGCACCGGGGAGCTGTTTTTT.

The rearrangement links TRBV9 to TRBJ2-1; D uncertain. Germline CDR1 is SGDLS and CDR2 is YYNGEE. Trimming cost V 2 bases and J 2 bases, with 11 bases left between them. This CDR3 is 15 amino acids long. CDR3 protein: CASSVDNQPYNEQFF. The CDR3 DNA reads as TGTGCCAGCAGCGTCGACAACCAACCCTACAATGAGCAGTTCTTC.

The chain carries TRBV19 and TRBJ2-3; a possible D gene is TRBD2 (6 bases). V was cut by 5 bases and J by 4 bases, with 16 bases left in between. There are 15 residues in the CDR3. The germline V gene has CDR1 LNHDA and CDR2 SQIVND (reference sequence). The chain's CDR3 is CASSGLREVADTQYF. DNA for the CDR3: TGTGCCAGTAGTGGGCTAAGGGAGGTGGCAGATACGCAGTATTTT.

The V call is TRBV7-9, the J call TRBJ1-1; maybe TRBD1 (5 bases). The CDR3 totals 13 residues. CDR1 is SEHNR and CDR2 is FQNEAQ in the germline V gene (reference sequence). V was pared by 5 bases and J by 5 bases, with 12 bases between. The CDR3 DNA follows: TGTGCCAGCAGCCCCTTGGGGGGTACTGAAGCTTTCTTT. Amino acids: CASSPLGGTEAFF.

The gene calls are TRBV18 and TRBJ2-1; 8 nucleotides line up with TRBD2. The V segment lost 3 bases and the J segment 6 bases; nucleotides outside the gene matches: 13. CDR1 is KGHSH and CDR2 is LQKENI in the germline V gene. This CDR3 spans 17 amino acids. CDR3 sequence reads: CASSPLGSGRASNEQFF. The DNA for the CDR3 is TGTGCCAGCTCACCCCTGGGGTCCGGGAGGGCCAGCAATGAGCAGTTCTTC.

This clone showed up just once. This chain links TRBV4-1 with TRBJ2-2; maybe TRBD2 (5 bases). Germline V CDR1 and CDR2: MGHRA, YSYEKL. CDR3 size: 15 residues. Deletions cut 0 bases from V and 6 bases from J, with 11 bases between. In nucleotides, the CDR3 is TGCGCCAGCAGCCAAGATTTTTACGGGGCCGGGGAGCTGTTTTTT. It is translated as CASSQDFYGAGELFF.

For the CDR3, the DNA is TGTGCCAGCAGCCTGGACAGGGCGGGCTACACCTTC. Amino acids: CASSLDRAGYTF. The V call is TRBV5-4, the J call TRBJ1-2; 8 nucleotides align to TRBD1. CDR3 length: 12 amino acids. V shed 4 bases and J 8 bases; nucleotides not matched to a gene: 4. Germline V gene sequence: CDR1 SGHNT, CDR2 YYREEE (reference sequence).

The chain combines TRBV6-6 with TRBJ2-7; 9 nucleotides agree with TRBD2. V shed 4 bases and J 3 bases; nucleotides not matched to a gene: 7. The CDR3 has 15 amino acids. CDR1 and CDR2 (germline): MNHNY, SVGAGI (reference sequence). The CDR3 DNA sequence: TGTGCCAGCAGTTTGACTAGCGGAGGATACTACGAGCAGTACTTC. Its protein product is CASSLTSGGYYEQYF.

The chain couples TRBV11-1 to TRBJ1-1, with D tentatively TRBD1 (6 bases). CDR3 size: 14 residues. Trimming left V 2 bases short and J 2 bases short, with 9 bases between. Germline values: CDR1 SGHAT, CDR2 FQDESV (reference sequence). CDR3 in DNA: TGTGCCAGCAGCTTACACAGGGCCAACACTGAAGCTTTCTTT. Protein sequence: CASSLHRANTEAFF.

This chain uses TRBV11-2 with TRBJ1-4; weak D call: TRBD1 (5 bases). The CDR3 is 14 residues long. CDR1 is SGHAT, CDR2 FQNNGV, per germline. Trimming took off 5 bases at V and 12 bases at J, with 19 bases between the two ends. DNA of the CDR3: TGTGCCAGCAGCGTATCCGGGACGGGAGGGGAACTGTTTTTT. Protein product: CASSVSGTGGELFF.

The genes are TRBV19 and TRBJ1-2, with 7 bases identical to TRBD1. Germline lookup yields CDR1 LNHDA and CDR2 SQIVND (reference sequence). There are 15 residues in the CDR3. Trimming removed 6 bases from V and 0 bases from J; junction bases left unmatched: 7. Here the CDR3 reads CASRSRQGANYGYTF. CDR3 nucleotide sequence: TGTGCCAGTAGATCTCGACAGGGAGCTAACTATGGCTACACCTTC.

This sequence joins TRBV19 and TRBJ2-1; the match to TRBD2 covers 8 bases. This CDR3 region has 15 residues. CDR1 is LNHDA, CDR2 SQIVND, per germline (reference sequence). J was trimmed by 8 bases and V by 2 bases; bases with no gene match: 8. The CDR3 coding sequence is TGTGCCAGTAGTATATCCAGCGGGAGCTCCGATGAGCAGTTCTTC. Amino acid sequence: CASSISSGSSDEQFF.

The CDR3 loop reads CASSRYSGNTGELFF. The CDR3 bases are TGTGCCAGTAGTAGATATAGCGGGAACACCGGGGAGCTGTTTTTT. V usage is TRBV19 and J usage is TRBJ2-2, with D perhaps TRBD2 (6 bases). Germline loops: CDR1 LNHDA, CDR2 SQIVND (reference sequence). V shed 4 bases and J shed 1 base, with 10 bases lying between them. The CDR3 covers 15 residues.

The CDR3 region is CASSRDRSYEQYF. CDR3 bases: TGTGCCAGCTCGAGAGACAGATCCTACGAGCAGTACTTC. The V gene is TRBV6-6, the J gene TRBJ2-7; TRBD1 might be the D (5 bases). Deletions cut 8 bases from V and 1 base from J, with 12 bases between. Germline V gene lookup returns CDR1 MNHNY and CDR2 SVGAGI (reference sequence). CDR3 length equals 13 residues.

The chain uses TRBV9 and TRBJ2-1; D may be TRBD2 (5 bases). V was shortened by 4 bases and J by 2 bases, with 16 bases between the two germline ends. The CDR3 loop spans 16 amino acids. Germline V gene lookup returns CDR1 SGDLS and CDR2 YYNGEE. The CDR3 loop reads CASSLSGSPTYNEQFF. The CDR3 nucleotides are TGTGCCAGCAGCCTCAGTGGGAGCCCTACCTACAATGAGCAGTTCTTC.

The V and J genes are TRBV6-5 and TRBJ2-7; D not certain. This CDR3 is built from 15 residues. Germline V gene sequence: CDR1 MNHEY, CDR2 SVGAGI. The V end was cut by 2 bases, the J end by 2 bases, with 13 bases between. The CDR3 DNA follows: TGTGCCAGCAGTTACCCAAATACTAATCCCTACGAGCAGTACTTC. This codes for CASSYPNTNPYEQYF.

This clone has only one observation. J is TRBJ2-7 and V is TRBV10-3, with 9 bases identical to TRBD2. Looked up from germline, CDR1 is ENHRY and CDR2 is SYGVKD. This CDR3 has 16 residues. Trimming cost V 4 bases and J 6 bases; bases outside gene matches: 13. The CDR3 loop reads CAISGGPGTSPREQYF. Written as DNA, the CDR3 is TGTGCCATCAGTGGAGGGCCCGGGACTAGCCCCCGCGAGCAGTACTTC.

This chain uses TRBV5-4 with TRBJ2-3, with TRBD2 matching 14 bases. The CDR3 has 15 residues. V shed 4 bases, J shed 6 bases, and the junction held 4 bases outside the gene matches. The germline gives CDR1 SGHNT, CDR2 YYREEE (reference sequence). The CDR3: CASSPGLAGVDTQYF. The CDR3 nucleotides read TGTGCCAGCAGCCCGGGACTAGCGGGAGTGGATACGCAGTATTTT. Looking up the rest from reference TRBV5-4 and TRBJ2-3 gives the full variable domain: ETGVTQSPTHLIKTRGQQVTLRCSSQSGHNTVSWYQQALGQGPQFIFQYYREEENGRGNFPPRFSGLQFPNYSSELNVNALELDDSALYLCASSPGLAGVDTQYFGPGTRLTVL.

This sequence joins TRBV15 and TRBJ2-3; a weak D match, TRBD2 (5 bases). Germline-derived CDR1 and CDR2 are LNHNV and YYDKDF (reference sequence). The CDR3 is 15 amino acids. Trimming left V 0 bases short and J 3 bases short, with 10 bases between. Here the CDR3 DNA reads TGTGCCACCAGCAGAGATGATCGGGAAACAGATACGCAGTATTTT. Its translation: CATSRDDRETDTQYF.

The genes are TRBV5-4 and TRBJ2-1, with 8 positions matching TRBD2. This CDR3 spans 15 amino acids. Germline V gives CDR1 SGHNT, CDR2 YYREEE (reference sequence). V was pared by 1 base and J by 4 bases, with 4 bases of the junction left unmatched. In DNA form, the CDR3 reads TGTGCCAGCAGCTTGAATAGCGGGACATACAATGAGCAGTTCTTC. Amino acids: CASSLNSGTYNEQFF.

This chain uses TRBV7-9 with TRBJ2-3; unclear D gene. V was shortened by 3 bases and J by 4 bases, with 8 bases between the two germline ends. The germline V gene encodes CDR1 SEHNR and CDR2 FQNEAQ (reference sequence). The CDR3 length is 13 residues. DNA of the CDR3: TGTGCCAGCAGCTTTGGAGAGGCAGATACGCAGTATTTT. The encoded protein is CASSFGEADTQYF.

This chain connects TRBV7-7 to TRBJ1-1; a possible D gene is TRBD1 (6 bases). Looked up from germline, CDR1 is SSHAT and CDR2 is FNYEAQ (reference sequence). The CDR3 consists of 13 residues. V was clipped by 1 base and J by 7 bases, with 10 bases between them. The CDR3 nucleotides are TGTGCCAGCAGCTTAGATAGGGGGAGTGAAGCTTTCTTT. This codes for CASSLDRGSEAFF.